The clone carrying this TCR beta chain has only a few counts. The record originates from a study of blood T cell repertoires in COVID-19. Sequencing was performed with immunoSEQ multiplex PCR; in TCRdb, only in-frame clones are kept and a portion is missing. The sample has some 400,000 clones, 89% seen once; the top ten hold 1.7%. This clonotype was obtained from a woman aged 25-40 years who had recovered from COVID-19. Sequenced: PBMCs or T cells enriched from blood (not recorded which).

CDR3 in amino acids: CASSFGTGMGEAFF. CDR3 nucleotide sequence: TGTGCCAGCAGCTTCGGGACAGGGATGGGTGAAGCTTTCTTT. The V gene is TRBV7-3, the J gene TRBJ1-1; 9 nucleotides line up with TRBD1. The V and J ends lost 3 bases and 7 bases, in that order; junction bases with no gene match: 6. The CDR3 totals 14 residues. Germline V gives CDR1 SGHTA, CDR2 FQGTGA.